The 28 T cell receptor beta chains reported below all come from one sample, sequenced in a study of control samples from healthy donors and cancer patients. Using immunoSEQ multiplex PCR, the repertoire was profiled, and TCRdb retains in-frame clones only, with some absent. The sample holds about 70,000 clones; over 70% are singletons and the top ten take 25% to 30%. Sequencing used blood. The source of these receptors is a man between 50 and 59 years old in good health.

The chain recombines TRBV5-4 with TRBJ2-1; TRBD2 might be the D (6 bases). In germline, CDR1 is SGHNT, CDR2 YYREEE (reference sequence). The CDR3 spans 15 residues. Trimming removed 4 bases at V and 0 bases at J, with 11 bases between. This CDR3 is CASSTETSSYNEQFF. DNA of the CDR3: TGTGCCAGCAGCACCGAGACTAGCTCCTACAATGAGCAGTTCTTC.

Only one count was recorded for this clone. The rearrangement uses TRBV28 and TRBJ2-6, with 9 nucleotides matching TRBD1. This CDR3 has 20 amino acids. Trimming cost V 7 bases and J 0 bases; bases outside gene matches: 16. Germline V CDR1 and CDR2: MDHEN, SYDVKM. DNA for the CDR3: TGTGCCAGCAATTTGGGGGTCTTGGGGACAGGGTTCTCTGGGGCCAACGTCCTGACTTTC. Translated, it gives CASNLGVLGTGFSGANVLTF. Full variable domain (outside the CDR3, taken from reference TRBV28 and TRBJ2-6): DVKVTQSSRYLVKRTGEKVFLECVQDMDHENMFWYRQDPGLGLRLIYFSYDVKMKEKGDIPEGYSVSREKKERFSLILESASTNQTSMYLCASNLGVLGTGFSGANVLTFGAGSRLTVL.

The V gene is TRBV21-1, the J gene TRBJ2-5. TRBV21-1 is recorded as a pseudogene. The CDR3 extends over 16 amino acids. CDR3 coding DNA: TGTGCCAGCAGCAAAGTGAACCAGTTTTACTCAGAGACCCAGTACTTC. Translated: CASSKVNQFYSETQYF.

The V gene is TRBV30, the J gene TRBJ2-1; no firm D call. The CDR3 spans 11 residues. Germline V gene lookup returns CDR1 GTSNPN and CDR2 SVGIG (reference sequence). Trimming took off 2 bases at V and 4 bases at J, with 3 bases between the two ends. CDR3 loop: CAWSRYNEQFF. The CDR3 DNA reads as TGTGCCTGGAGTAGATACAATGAGCAGTTCTTC. Drawing the rest from reference TRBV30 and TRBJ2-1, the complete variable domain is SQTIHQWPATLVQPVGSPLSLECTVEGTSNPNLYWYRQAAGRGLQLLFYSVGIGQISSEVPQNLSASRPQDRQFILSSKKLLLSDSGFYLCAWSRYNEQFFGPGTRLTVL.

The gene calls are TRBV6-5 and TRBJ1-2; D may be TRBD1 (5 bases). Germline V lookup: CDR1 MNHEY, CDR2 SVGAGI. This CDR3 spans 14 amino acids. Trimming shortened V by 6 bases and J by 7 bases, and 18 bases separated the two germline ends. The CDR3 region has the DNA TGTGCCAGCAGCCGGGACGGGAGGTCGGGTGGCTACACCTTC. Translated, it gives CASSRDGRSGGYTF.

V is TRBV6-2 or TRBV6-3 and J is TRBJ2-3, with TRBD2 identical over 9 bases. With 0 bases clipped from V and 0 bases from J, the junction kept 13 bases outside the gene matches. The CDR3 is made up of 20 amino acids. CDR1 and CDR2 (germline): MNHEY, SVGEGT. CDR3 sequence (DNA): TGTGCCAGCAGTTACTCGATGGGGACCGCGGGAGGGACTAGCACAGATACGCAGTATTTT. It is translated as CASSYSMGTAGGTSTDTQYF.

Regarding this clone: Other DNA sequences of this sample code for an identical CDR3. The J gene is TRBJ1-4, the V gene TRBV5-4; the D is unclear. CDR1 is SGHNT, CDR2 YYREEE, per germline (reference sequence). This CDR3 is 14 amino acids long. V lost 2 bases and J 1 base, leaving 6 bases between the germline ends. In nucleotides, the CDR3 is TGTGCCAGCAGCTTTTCGGGAACTAATGAAAAACTGTTTTTT. Translation: CASSFSGTNEKLFF.

The chain combines TRBV11-2 with TRBJ1-1; D remains unclear. The V gene lost 1 base and the J gene lost 5 bases, with 8 bases spanning the gap. The CDR3 extends over 13 amino acids. Germline CDR1 SGHAT, CDR2 FQNNGV. The CDR3 region is CASSLVQLTEAFF. CDR3 bases: TGTGCCAGCAGCTTAGTCCAGCTGACTGAAGCTTTCTTT.

V usage is TRBV5-4 and J usage is TRBJ2-4; D gene uncertain. CDR3 length: 14 residues. V was clipped by 0 bases and J by 2 bases, with 6 bases between them. Germline V CDR1 and CDR2: SGHNT, YYREEE (reference sequence). The CDR3 reads CASSLGWSKNIQYF. CDR3 coding DNA: TGTGCCAGCAGCTTGGGGTGGTCCAAAAACATTCAGTACTTC.

A single count supports this clone. The chain recombines TRBV15 with TRBJ2-7; no definite D call. The germline V gene has CDR1 LNHNV and CDR2 YYDKDF (reference sequence). With 1 base removed from V and 3 bases from J, the gap between germline ends came to 10 bases. The CDR3 covers 14 residues. CDR3 amino acids: CATSRADLIYEQYF. CDR3 in DNA: TGTGCCACCAGCAGAGCCGATCTCATCTACGAGCAGTACTTC.

The rearrangement links TRBV5-4 to TRBJ2-3, with D tentatively TRBD2 (5 bases). The V gene lost 4 bases and the J gene lost 0 bases, with 15 bases spanning the gap. The CDR3 covers 16 residues. Germline V gene data show CDR1 as SGHNT and CDR2 as YYREEE (reference sequence). The CDR3 here is CASSPGLERSTDTQYF. The CDR3 nucleotides are TGTGCCAGCAGCCCCGGACTGGAGAGGAGCACAGATACGCAGTATTTT.

CDR3 residues: CASSHGLAGGDNEQFF. CDR3 DNA: TGTGCCAGCAGCCATGGACTAGCGGGGGGGGACAATGAGCAGTTCTTC. V gene TRBV4-2 combines with J gene TRBJ2-1; 15 bases align to TRBD2. Unmatched junction bases numbered 2, after V lost 3 bases and J lost 5 bases. This CDR3 region has 16 residues. The V gene's germline CDR1 is LGHNA and CDR2 YNFKEQ.

The V gene is TRBV2, the J gene TRBJ2-5, with a possible D match to TRBD1 (5 bases). Between the trimmed V and J ends, which lost 7 bases and 5 bases, there was a span of 17 bases. CDR1 SNHLY and CDR2 FYNNEI come from the germline V gene. The CDR3 is made up of 14 amino acids. This chain's CDR3 is CASKFQGLGETQYF. CDR3 DNA sequence: TGTGCCAGCAAATTCCAGGGTCTAGGGGAGACCCAGTACTTC.

The rearrangement links TRBV6-2 or TRBV6-3 to TRBJ1-6; 8 positions match TRBD1. The V segment lost 4 bases and the J segment 6 bases; nucleotides outside the gene matches: 2. The CDR3 has 14 amino acids. Germline V gene data show CDR1 as MNHEY and CDR2 as SVGEGT. CDR3 DNA: TGTGCCAGCAGTTGGACAGGGTTTAATTCACCCCTCCACTTT. This translates into CASSWTGFNSPLHF.

The genes are TRBV18 and TRBJ1-1; D is possibly TRBD1 (5 bases). Trimming stripped 6 bases from V and 1 base from J, with 12 bases between. The CDR3 extends over 14 amino acids. Germline V gene data show CDR1 as KGHSH and CDR2 as LQKENI. CDR3 nucleotides: TGTGCCAGCTCCTACGGGGCCTGGAACACTGAAGCTTTCTTT. As protein: CASSYGAWNTEAFF. Full variable domain (rest looked up from reference TRBV18 and TRBJ1-1): NAGVMQNPRHLVRRRGQEARLRCSPMKGHSHVYWYRQLPEEGLKFMVYLQKENIIDESGMPKERFSAEFPKEGPSILRIQQVVRGDSAAYFCASSYGAWNTEAFFGQGTRLTVV.

The chain joins TRBV7-9 to TRBJ2-7, with 9 bases lining up with TRBD2. V dropped 5 bases and J dropped 2; count of bases not matched to a gene: 10. CDR1 and CDR2 from the germline V gene are SEHNR and FQNEAQ (reference sequence). This CDR3 region has 16 residues. CDR3 residues: CASSPPGAGGTYEQYF. For the CDR3, the DNA is TGTGCCAGCAGCCCCCCGGGGGCGGGAGGGACCTACGAGCAGTACTTC. Drawing the rest from reference TRBV7-9 and TRBJ2-7, the complete variable domain is DTGVSQNPRHKITKRGQNVTFRCDPISEHNRLYWYRQTLGQGPEFLTYFQNEAQLEKSRLLSDRFSAERPKGSFSTLEIQRTEQGDSAMYLCASSPPGAGGTYEQYFGPGTRLTVT.

Only a few counts were recorded for this clone. The CDR3 is CASSTVLQGGNSPLHF. CDR3 nucleotides: TGTGCCAGCAGCACGGTTTTACAGGGGGGGAATTCACCCCTCCACTTT. This sequence joins TRBV27 and TRBJ1-6; 8 nucleotides agree with TRBD1. The germline gives CDR1 MNHEY, CDR2 SMNVEV (reference sequence). Losses at the gene ends were 6 bases for V and 7 bases for J; bases not matched to a gene: 11. The CDR3 has 16 amino acids.

This clone has more than one count but fewer than ten. The rearrangement links TRBV7-9 to TRBJ1-2; possibly TRBD1 for D (6 bases). This CDR3 is 12 amino acids long. Germline V gene sequence: CDR1 SEHNR, CDR2 FQNEAQ (reference sequence). The V end lost 7 bases, the J end lost 6 bases, and 12 bases lay between the germline ends. The CDR3 bases are TGTGCCAGCACCAAACAGGGCGATGGCTACACCTTC. It is translated as CASTKQGDGYTF.

The V gene is TRBV9, the J gene TRBJ2-7; the D call may be TRBD1 or TRBD2 (5 bases each). The CDR3 loop spans 15 amino acids. The germline V gene has CDR1 SGDLS and CDR2 YYNGEE. Trimming took off 0 bases at V and 2 bases at J, with 12 bases between the two ends. The CDR3 sequence: CASSVGMGTAYEQYF. The CDR3 DNA reads as TGTGCCAGCAGCGTAGGCATGGGGACCGCCTACGAGCAGTACTTC.

The rearrangement links TRBV7-9 to TRBJ2-3, with D tentatively TRBD1 or TRBD2 (5 bases each). V lost 4 bases and J 3 bases, leaving 17 bases between the germline ends. The CDR3 runs 16 residues. CDR1 is SEHNR and CDR2 is FQNEAQ in the germline V gene (reference sequence). Here the CDR3 reads CASSSPGTLWTDTQYF. The DNA of the CDR3 is TGTGCCAGCAGCTCTCCCGGGACCCTCTGGACAGATACGCAGTATTTT.

This clone was observed a handful of times. The V call is TRBV4-1, the J call TRBJ2-4; D not certain. CDR1 and CDR2 from the germline V gene are MGHRA and YSYEKL. This CDR3 comprises 15 residues. The germline V and J ends were trimmed by 0 bases and 6 bases, with 12 bases remaining between them. This chain's CDR3 is CASSQESAVGNIQYF. The CDR3 region has the DNA TGCGCCAGCAGCCAAGAGTCGGCAGTAGGAAACATTCAGTACTTC.

This clone appeared a single time. The genes are TRBV11-2 and TRBJ2-3; D is perhaps TRBD1 or TRBD2 (5 bases each). Deletions cut 0 bases from V and 14 bases from J, with 15 bases between. Germline V lookup: CDR1 SGHAT, CDR2 FQNNGV. This CDR3 spans 13 amino acids. CDR3 loop: CASSLEGTPILYF. The CDR3 bases are TGTGCCAGCAGCTTAGAGGGGACCCCGATTCTGTATTTT.

Of note for this clone: Other nucleotide sequences in the sample specify the same CDR3. V gene TRBV7-2 combines with J gene TRBJ1-1; D gene ambiguous. V shed 1 base and J shed 8 bases, with 11 bases lying between them. This CDR3 is built from 13 residues. Germline loops: CDR1 SGHTA, CDR2 FQGNSA. DNA of the CDR3: TGTGCCAGCAGCTTAGTTCCAGGCGGGGAAGCTTTCTTT. Translating gives CASSLVPGGEAFF.

V and J are TRBV12-3 or TRBV12-4 and TRBJ1-1; D not certain. V was clipped by 7 bases and J by 3 bases, with 9 bases between them. This CDR3 has 12 amino acids. In DNA form, the CDR3 reads TGTGCCAGCAAGTTGGGTGACACTGAAGCTTTCTTT. It encodes CASKLGDTEAFF.

The V and J genes are TRBV14 and TRBJ2-2, with D tentatively TRBD1 or TRBD2 (5 bases each). Trimming removed 5 bases at V and 0 bases at J, with 19 bases between. The germline gives CDR1 SGHDN, CDR2 FVKESK. The CDR3 sequence is 18 residues long. CDR3 sequence (DNA): TGTGCCAGCAGCGAAACCTCGGGGCATATTACGAACACCGGGGAGCTGTTTTTT. Protein product: CASSETSGHITNTGELFF.

The rearrangement uses TRBV30 and TRBJ1-1; a weak D match, TRBD1 (5 bases). CDR1 and CDR2 (germline): GTSNPN, SVGIG (reference sequence). This CDR3 spans 12 amino acids. Trimming took 0 bases from V and 10 from J, leaving 12 bases between them. The CDR3 DNA is TGTGCCTGGAGTGTAGATTTGGGGGTAGCTTTCTTT. Translation gives CAWSVDLGVAFF.

This chain connects TRBV5-1 to TRBJ2-2; D uncertain. Trimming stripped 4 bases from V and 1 base from J, with 11 bases between. The CDR3 sequence is 15 residues long. Germline V gene data show CDR1 as SGHRS and CDR2 as YFSETQ. The CDR3 region has the DNA TGCGCCAGCAGCCCAACGTTACAGAACACCGGGGAGCTGTTTTTT. Translating gives CASSPTLQNTGELFF.

This clone was observed a single time. The rearrangement links TRBV5-5 to TRBJ2-1; D gene ambiguous. The germline V and J ends were trimmed by 0 bases and 0 bases, with 4 bases remaining between them. Germline lookup yields CDR1 SGHKS and CDR2 YYEKEE (reference sequence). CDR3 length: 14 amino acids. This CDR3 reads CASSLEGSYNEQFF. The CDR3 DNA reads as TGTGCCAGCAGCTTGGAGGGCTCCTACAATGAGCAGTTCTTC.